The text below deals with one TCR beta chain. Its cognate antigen is unknown. This record belongs to a study of blood T cells in healthy people across ages. Germline V gene lookup returns CDR1 MNHEY and CDR2 SMNVEV (reference sequence). The CDR3 length is 17 residues. Study observations and caveats: Any changes in expanded clonotypes were possibly confounded, as donor CMV status remained unknown.

Then a second PCR, running roughly 6 to 12 cycles, was carried out with a sample-barcoded 5' primer and a J-beta primer mix. TCRdb reprocessed the 5' RACE reads with MiXCR, giving one entry per CDR3 protein. In the table there are 1.4 million or so distinct CDR3 sequences, about 42% of which are singletons. Input material: blood. The V and J genes are TRBV27 and TRBJ2-5, with 7 bases identical to TRBD2. Matching the DNA end better, TRBJ2-7 makes the J call doubtful. The source of this sequence is a woman under 30 in good health. CDR3 nucleotide sequence: TGTGCCAGCTCCTTCAGAAACCCGGGGGGACCTTCCTACGAGCAGTACTTC. It yields the protein CASSFRNPGGPSYEQYF.